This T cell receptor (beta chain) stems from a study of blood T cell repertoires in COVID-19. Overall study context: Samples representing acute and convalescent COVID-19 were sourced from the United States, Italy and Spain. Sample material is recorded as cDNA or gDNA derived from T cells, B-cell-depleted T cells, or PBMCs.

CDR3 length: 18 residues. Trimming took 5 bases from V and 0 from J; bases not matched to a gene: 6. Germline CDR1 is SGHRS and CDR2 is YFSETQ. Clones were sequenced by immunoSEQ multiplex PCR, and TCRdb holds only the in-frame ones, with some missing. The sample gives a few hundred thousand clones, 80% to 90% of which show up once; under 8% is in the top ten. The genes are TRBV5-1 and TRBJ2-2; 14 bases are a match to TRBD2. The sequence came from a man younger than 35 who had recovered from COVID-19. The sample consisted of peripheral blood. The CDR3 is CASSSGLAGAPNTGELFF. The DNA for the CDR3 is TGCGCCAGCAGTTCGGGACTAGCGGGAGCGCCGAACACCGGGGAGCTGTTTTTT.